Below are 2 T cell receptor beta chains sequenced from a single sample in a study of blood T cell repertoires in COVID-19 (dated by TCRdb to the early 2020s). Libraries were constructed by the immunoSEQ multiplex PCR assay. Not all clones reach the TCRdb copy of this immuneACCESS table, which keeps in-frame sequences only. Checked studies attribute under half of the gap to unresolved V genes and leave the rest unexplained. The sample includes roughly 230,000 clones, with 90% observed a single time. The ten largest clones take up under 2.5% of the sample. Specimen: peripheral blood. These receptor sequences come from an older woman with COVID-19, enrolled during active disease.

The chain couples TRBV3-1 (or the pseudogene TRBV3-2) to TRBJ2-7; 11 positions match TRBD1. The CDR3 has 14 amino acids. V was clipped by 3 bases and J by 9 bases; unmatched bases: 7. Germline V gene lookup returns CDR1 LGHDT and CDR2 YNNKEL (reference sequence). CDR3 in amino acids: CASSHAGTGGWQYF. CDR3 nucleotide sequence: TGTGCCAGCAGCCATGCCGGGACAGGGGGTTGGCAGTACTTC.

The rearrangement joins TRBV18 to TRBJ2-7, with 8 bases aligning to TRBD1. J was trimmed by 7 bases and V by 7 bases; bases with no gene match: 15. This CDR3 is built from 15 residues. Per germline, CDR1 KGHSH and CDR2 LQKENI. The CDR3 region has the DNA TGTGCCAGCTATATGAAACCGGGACAGGCCGCGGAGCAGTACTTC. Translated: CASYMKPGQAAEQYF. Variable domain in full (rest from reference TRBV18 and TRBJ2-7): NAGVMQNPRHLVRRRGQEARLRCSPMKGHSHVYWYRQLPEEGLKFMVYLQKENIIDESGMPKERFSAEFPKEGPSILRIQQVVRGDSAAYFCASYMKPGQAAEQYFGPGTRLTVT.